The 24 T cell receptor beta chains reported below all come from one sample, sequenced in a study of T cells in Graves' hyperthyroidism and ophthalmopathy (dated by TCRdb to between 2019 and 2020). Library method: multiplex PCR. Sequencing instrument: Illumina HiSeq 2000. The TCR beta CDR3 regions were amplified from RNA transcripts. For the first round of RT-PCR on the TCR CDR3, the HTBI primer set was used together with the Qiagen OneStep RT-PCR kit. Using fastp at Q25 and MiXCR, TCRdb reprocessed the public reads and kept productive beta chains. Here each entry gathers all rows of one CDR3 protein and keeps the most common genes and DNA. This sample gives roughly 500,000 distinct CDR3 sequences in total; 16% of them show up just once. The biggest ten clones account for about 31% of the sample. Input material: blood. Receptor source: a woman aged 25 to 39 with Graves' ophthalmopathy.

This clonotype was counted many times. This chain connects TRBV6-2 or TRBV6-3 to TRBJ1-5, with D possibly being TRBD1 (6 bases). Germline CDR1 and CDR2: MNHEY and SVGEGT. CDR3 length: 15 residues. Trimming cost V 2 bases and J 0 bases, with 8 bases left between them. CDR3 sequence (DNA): TGTGCCAGCAGTTACGAGGGGGATAGCAATCAGCCCCAGCATTTT. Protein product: CASSYEGDSNQPQHF.

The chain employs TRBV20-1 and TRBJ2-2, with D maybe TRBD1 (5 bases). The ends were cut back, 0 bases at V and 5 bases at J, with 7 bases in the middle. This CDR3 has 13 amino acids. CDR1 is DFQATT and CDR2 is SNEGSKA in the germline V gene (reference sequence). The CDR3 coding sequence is TGCAGTGCTAGAGATGCAGGGACCGGGGAGCTGTTTTTT. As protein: CSARDAGTGELFF.

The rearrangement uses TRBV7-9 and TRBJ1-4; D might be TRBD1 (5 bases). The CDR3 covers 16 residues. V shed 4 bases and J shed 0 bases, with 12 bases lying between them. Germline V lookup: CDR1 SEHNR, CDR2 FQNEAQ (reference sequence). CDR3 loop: CASSSGHLATNEKLFF. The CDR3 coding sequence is TGTGCCAGCAGCTCTGGACACCTCGCAACTAATGAAAAACTGTTTTTT.

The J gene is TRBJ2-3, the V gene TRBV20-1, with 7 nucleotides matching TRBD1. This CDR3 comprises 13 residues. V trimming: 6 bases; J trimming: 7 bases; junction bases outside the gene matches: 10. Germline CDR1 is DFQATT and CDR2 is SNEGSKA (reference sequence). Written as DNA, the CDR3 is TGCAGTGCCCCGGGACAGTTGGGTTATACGCAGTATTTT. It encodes CSAPGQLGYTQYF.

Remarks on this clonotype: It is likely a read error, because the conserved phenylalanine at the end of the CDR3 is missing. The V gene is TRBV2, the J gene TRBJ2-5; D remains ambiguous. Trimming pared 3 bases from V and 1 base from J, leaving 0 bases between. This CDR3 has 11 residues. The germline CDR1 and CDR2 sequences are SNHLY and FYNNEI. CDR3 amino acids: CASSDQETQYS. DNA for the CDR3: TGTGCCAGCAGTGACCAAGAGACCCAGTACTCC.

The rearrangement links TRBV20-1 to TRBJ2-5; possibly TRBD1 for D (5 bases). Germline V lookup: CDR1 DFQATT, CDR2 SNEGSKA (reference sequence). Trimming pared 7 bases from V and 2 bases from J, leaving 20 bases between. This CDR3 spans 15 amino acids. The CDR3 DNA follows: TGCAGTGACCGGGTATACCCAGACAGACAAGAGACCCAGTACTTC. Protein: CSDRVYPDRQETQYF.

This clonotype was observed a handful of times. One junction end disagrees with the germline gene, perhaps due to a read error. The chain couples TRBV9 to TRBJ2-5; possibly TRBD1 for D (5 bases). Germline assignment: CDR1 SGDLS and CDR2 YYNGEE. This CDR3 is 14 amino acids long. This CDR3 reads CASGVRANQETQYF. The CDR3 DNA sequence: TGTGCCAGCGGCGTCAGGGCGAACCAAGAGACCCAGTACTTC. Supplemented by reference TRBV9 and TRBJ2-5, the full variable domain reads DSGVTQTPKHLITATGQRVTLRCSPRSGDLSVYWYQQSLDQGLQFLIQYYNGEERAKGNILERFSAQQFPDLHSELNLSSLELGDSALYFCASGVRANQETQYFGPGTRLLVL.

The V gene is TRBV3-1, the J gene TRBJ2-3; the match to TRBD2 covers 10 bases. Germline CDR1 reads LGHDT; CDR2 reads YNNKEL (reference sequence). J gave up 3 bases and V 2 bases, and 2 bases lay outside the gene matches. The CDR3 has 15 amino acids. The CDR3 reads CASSQPSGRTDTQYF. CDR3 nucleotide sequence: TGTGCCAGCAGCCAACCTAGCGGGAGAACAGATACGCAGTATTTT.

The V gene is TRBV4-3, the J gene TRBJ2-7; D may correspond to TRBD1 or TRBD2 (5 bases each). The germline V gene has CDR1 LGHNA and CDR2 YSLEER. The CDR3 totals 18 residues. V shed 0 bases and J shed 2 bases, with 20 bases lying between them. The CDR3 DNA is TGCGCCAGCAGCCAAGAACGAGAGGGACGGGGTATTACCTACGAGCAGTACTTC. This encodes CASSQEREGRGITYEQYF.

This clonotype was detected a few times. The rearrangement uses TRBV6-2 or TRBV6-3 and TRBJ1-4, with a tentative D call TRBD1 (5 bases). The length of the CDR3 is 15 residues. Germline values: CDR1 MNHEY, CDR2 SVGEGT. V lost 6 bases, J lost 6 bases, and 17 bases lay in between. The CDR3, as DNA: TGTGCCAGCAGCCCCTATGGGACCGCGGATGAAAAACTGTTTTTT. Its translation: CASSPYGTADEKLFF.

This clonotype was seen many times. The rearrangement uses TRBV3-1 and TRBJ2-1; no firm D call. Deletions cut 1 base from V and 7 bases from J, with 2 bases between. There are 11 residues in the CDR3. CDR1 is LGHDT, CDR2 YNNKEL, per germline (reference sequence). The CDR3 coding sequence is TGTGCCAGCAGCCAAGCTAATGAGCAGTTCTTC. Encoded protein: CASSQANEQFF.

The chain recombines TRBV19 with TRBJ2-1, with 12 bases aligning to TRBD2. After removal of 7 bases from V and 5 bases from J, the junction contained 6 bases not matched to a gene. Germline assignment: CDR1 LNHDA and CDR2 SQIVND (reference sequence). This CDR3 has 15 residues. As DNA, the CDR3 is TGTGCCAGTACCATAGGACTAGCGGGGAACAATGAGCAGTTCTTC. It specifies CASTIGLAGNNEQFF.

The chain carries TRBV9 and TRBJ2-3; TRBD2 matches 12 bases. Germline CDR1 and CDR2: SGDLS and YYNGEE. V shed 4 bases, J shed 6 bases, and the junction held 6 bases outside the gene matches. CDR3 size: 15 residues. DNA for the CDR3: TGTGCCAGCAGCTCCGGACTAGCGGGGAAGGATACGCAGTATTTT. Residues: CASSSGLAGKDTQYF.

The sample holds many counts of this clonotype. CDR3 sequence (DNA): TGCGCCAGCAGCCAATTGGGGCTGGACAATGAGCAGTTCTTC. This codes for CASSQLGLDNEQFF. The J gene is TRBJ2-1, the V gene TRBV4-1; possible D gene TRBD1, 5 bases. The germline V gene encodes CDR1 MGHRA and CDR2 YSYEKL. This CDR3 is 14 amino acids long. With 2 bases removed from V and 5 bases from J, the gap between germline ends came to 10 bases.

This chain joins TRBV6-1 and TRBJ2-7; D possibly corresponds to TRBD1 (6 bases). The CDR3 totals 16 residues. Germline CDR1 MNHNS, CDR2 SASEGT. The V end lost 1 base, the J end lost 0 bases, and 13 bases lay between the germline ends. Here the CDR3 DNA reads TGTGCCAGCAGTGAAGTTCCCCGGGGACACTCCTACGAGCAGTACTTC. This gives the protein CASSEVPRGHSYEQYF.

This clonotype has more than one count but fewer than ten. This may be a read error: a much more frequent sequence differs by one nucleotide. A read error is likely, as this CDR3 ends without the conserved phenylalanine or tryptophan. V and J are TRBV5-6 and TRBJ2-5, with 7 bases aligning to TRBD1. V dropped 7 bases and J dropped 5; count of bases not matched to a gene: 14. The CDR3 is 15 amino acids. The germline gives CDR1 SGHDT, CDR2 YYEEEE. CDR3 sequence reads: CASGETTGTGETQYL. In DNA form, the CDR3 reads TGTGCCAGCGGCGAAACGACAGGGACGGGGGAGACCCAGTACCTC.

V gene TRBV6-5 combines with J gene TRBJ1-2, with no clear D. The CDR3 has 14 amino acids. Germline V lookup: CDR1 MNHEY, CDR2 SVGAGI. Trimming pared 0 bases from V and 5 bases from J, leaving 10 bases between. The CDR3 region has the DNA TGTGCCAGCAGTTACTCGCTAGGGTCATATGGCTACACCTTC. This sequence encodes CASSYSLGSYGYTF.

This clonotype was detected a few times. The CDR3 reads CASSLFGTSAGDTQYF. CDR3 DNA sequence: TGTGCCAGCAGTTTATTTGGGACTAGCGCCGGGGATACGCAGTATTTT. The chain has TRBV28 and TRBJ2-3; TRBD2 matches at 10 bases. This CDR3 has 16 residues. The ends lost 1 base at V and 6 bases at J; junction bases unmatched: 7. Germline V gene lookup returns CDR1 MDHEN and CDR2 SYDVKM. The full variable domain, completed using reference TRBV28 and TRBJ2-3, is DVKVTQSSRYLVKRTGEKVFLECVQDMDHENMFWYRQDPGLGLRLIYFSYDVKMKEKGDIPEGYSVSREKKERFSLILESASTNQTSMYLCASSLFGTSAGDTQYFGPGTRLTVL.

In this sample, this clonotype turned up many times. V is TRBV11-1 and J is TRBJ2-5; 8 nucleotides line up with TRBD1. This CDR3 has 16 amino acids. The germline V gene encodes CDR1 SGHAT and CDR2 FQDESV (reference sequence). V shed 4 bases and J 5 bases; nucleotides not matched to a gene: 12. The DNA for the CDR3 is TGTGCCAGCAGCTCCCCCTATGACAGGGGCGGCGAGACCCAGTACTTC. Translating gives CASSSPYDRGGETQYF.

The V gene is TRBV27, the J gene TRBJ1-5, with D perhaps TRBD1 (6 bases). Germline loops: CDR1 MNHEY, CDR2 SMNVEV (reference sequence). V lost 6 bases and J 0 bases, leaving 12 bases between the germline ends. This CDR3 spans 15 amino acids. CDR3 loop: CASRPGAYSNQPQHF. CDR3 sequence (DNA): TGTGCCAGCAGGCCGGGGGCTTATAGCAATCAGCCCCAGCATTTT.

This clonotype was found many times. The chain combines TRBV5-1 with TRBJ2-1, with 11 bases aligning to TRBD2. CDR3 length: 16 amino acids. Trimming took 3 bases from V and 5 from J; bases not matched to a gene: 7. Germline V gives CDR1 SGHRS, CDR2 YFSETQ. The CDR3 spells CASSSGLAGGNNEQFF. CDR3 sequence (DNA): TGCGCCAGCAGCTCAGGGCTAGCGGGAGGCAACAATGAGCAGTTCTTC.

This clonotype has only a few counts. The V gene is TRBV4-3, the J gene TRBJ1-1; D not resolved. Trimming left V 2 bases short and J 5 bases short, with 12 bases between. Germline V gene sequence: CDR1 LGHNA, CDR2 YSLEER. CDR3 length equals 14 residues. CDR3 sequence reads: CASSQSSGSTEAFF. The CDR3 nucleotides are TGCGCCAGCAGCCAATCTTCGGGGAGTACTGAAGCTTTCTTT.

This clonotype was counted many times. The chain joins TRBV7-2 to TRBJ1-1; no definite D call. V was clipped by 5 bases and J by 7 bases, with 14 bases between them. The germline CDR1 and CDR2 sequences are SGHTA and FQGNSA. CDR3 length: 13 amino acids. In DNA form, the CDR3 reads TGTGCCAGCAGCCAACTAGGAGCGTTTGAAGCTTTCTTT. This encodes CASSQLGAFEAFF.

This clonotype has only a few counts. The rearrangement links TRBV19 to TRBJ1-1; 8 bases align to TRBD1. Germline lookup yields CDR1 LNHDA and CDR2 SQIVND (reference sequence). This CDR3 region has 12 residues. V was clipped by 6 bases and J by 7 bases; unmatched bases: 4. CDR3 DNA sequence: TGTGCCAGTAGCGACAGGGGCCGTGAAGCTTTCTTT. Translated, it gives CASSDRGREAFF.